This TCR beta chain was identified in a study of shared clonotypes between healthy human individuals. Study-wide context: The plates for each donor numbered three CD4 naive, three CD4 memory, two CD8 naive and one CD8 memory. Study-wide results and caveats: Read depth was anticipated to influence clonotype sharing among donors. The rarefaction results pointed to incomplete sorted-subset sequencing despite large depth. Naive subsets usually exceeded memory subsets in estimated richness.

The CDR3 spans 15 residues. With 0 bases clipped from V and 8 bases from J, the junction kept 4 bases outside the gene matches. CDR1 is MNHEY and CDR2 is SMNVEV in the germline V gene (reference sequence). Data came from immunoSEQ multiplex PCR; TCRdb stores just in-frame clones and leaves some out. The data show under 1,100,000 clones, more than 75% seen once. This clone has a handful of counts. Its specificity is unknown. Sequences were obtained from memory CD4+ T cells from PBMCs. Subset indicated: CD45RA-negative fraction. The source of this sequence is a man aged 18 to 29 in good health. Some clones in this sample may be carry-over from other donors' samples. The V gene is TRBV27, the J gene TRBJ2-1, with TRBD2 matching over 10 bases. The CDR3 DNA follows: TGTGCCAGCAGTTTATCGCTAGCGGGAGCCTATGAGCAGTTCTTC. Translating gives CASSLSLAGAYEQFF.